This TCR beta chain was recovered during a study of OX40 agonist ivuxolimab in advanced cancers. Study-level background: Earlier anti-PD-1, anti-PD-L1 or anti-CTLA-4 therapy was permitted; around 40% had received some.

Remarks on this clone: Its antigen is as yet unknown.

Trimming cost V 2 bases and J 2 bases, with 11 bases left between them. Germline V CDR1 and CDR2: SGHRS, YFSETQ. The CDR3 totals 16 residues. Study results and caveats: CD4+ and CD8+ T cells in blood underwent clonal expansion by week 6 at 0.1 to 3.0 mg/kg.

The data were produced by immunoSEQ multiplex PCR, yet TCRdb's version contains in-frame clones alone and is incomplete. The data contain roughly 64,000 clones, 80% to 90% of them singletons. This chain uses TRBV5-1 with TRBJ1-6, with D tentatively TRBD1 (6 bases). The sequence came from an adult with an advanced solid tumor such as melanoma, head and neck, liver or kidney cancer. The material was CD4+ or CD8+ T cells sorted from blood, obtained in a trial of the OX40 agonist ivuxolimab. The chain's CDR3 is CASSFTGSPYNSPLHF. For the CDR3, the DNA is TGCGCCAGCAGCTTTACAGGGAGCCCCTATAATTCACCCCTCCACTTT.